This record concerns one T cell receptor beta chain sequence. The antigen remains unidentified. Germline lookup yields CDR1 LGHNA and CDR2 YNFKEQ. Between the trimmed V and J ends, which lost 0 bases and 0 bases, there was a span of 15 bases. The CDR3 is 19 amino acids. A CD45RA+ naive subset and a CD45RA-negative memory subset were split from CD4+ cells. The entry originates in a study of shared clonotypes between healthy human individuals. Turning to the study itself: Sampling drew on donors who were two women and a few men aged 18 to 49. The study, taken as a whole, reports: Large sequencing depth failed to make sorted-subset sequencing complete, rarefaction showed.

The assay ran at deep level. The protocol was immunoSEQ multiplex PCR, while the TCRdb copy is restricted to in-frame clones and leaves out a portion. The sample carries about 2,500,000 clones, around nine tenths recorded once. Sample: naive CD4+ T cells sorted from blood. The subset: CD45RA+ positively selected. V gene TRBV4-2 combines with J gene TRBJ2-6, with D tentatively TRBD2 (6 bases). The receptor's source is a young man in good health. The CDR3 DNA reads as TGTGCCAGCAGCCAAGATGAGGTCGGGGGAACCTCTGGGGCCAACGTCCTGACTTTC. Its protein product is CASSQDEVGGTSGANVLTF.